The source of this T cell receptor beta chain is a study of cytomegalovirus exposure and HLA in healthy donors. Study overall: Tens of millions of unique TCRs from HLA-typed donors were held in an early release of data.

This PCR relied on a set of 60 Vbeta primers and 13 Jbeta primers. Clones were read by immunoSEQ multiplex PCR, and TCRdb kept only the in-frame ones, dropping some. This table holds approximately 140,000 clones. Germline CDR1 reads SQVTM; CDR2 reads ANQGSEA. This CDR3 region has 15 residues. After removal of 4 bases from V and 2 bases from J, the junction contained 5 bases not matched to a gene. The receptor was isolated from a woman younger than 35 in good health and CMV-seronegative. Input material: PBMCs. The chain combines TRBV29-1 with TRBJ2-7; 13 bases map to TRBD2. The DNA for the CDR3 is TGCAGCGTTGGGGGACTAGCGGGGAGACCCTACGAGCAGTACTTC. Protein sequence: CSVGGLAGRPYEQYF.